Reported below is one T cell receptor beta chain. Using its own MiXCR run on the 5' RACE reads, TCRdb lists one record per CDR3 protein. The sample lists 2,500 to 3,500 distinct CDR3 sequences, about 15% occurring once. Trimming removed 5 bases at V and 2 bases at J, with 6 bases between. The CDR3 loop spans 12 amino acids. Per the germline V gene, CDR1 is KGHSH and CDR2 is LQKENI. These data originate in a study of spatial heterogeneity in lung cancer. Time point given: sample taken at primary tumor resection. Unsorted tumor, nontumor lung tissue or cryopreserved PBMC supplied the whole RNA. The sample here was PBMCs, taken at surgery. The rearrangement links TRBV18 to TRBJ2-5; D gene unclear. The clonotype originates from a female donor with early-stage non-small cell lung cancer. CDR3 in amino acids: CASSSDQETQYF. As DNA, the CDR3 is TGTGCCAGCTCATCGGATCAAGAGACCCAGTACTTC.